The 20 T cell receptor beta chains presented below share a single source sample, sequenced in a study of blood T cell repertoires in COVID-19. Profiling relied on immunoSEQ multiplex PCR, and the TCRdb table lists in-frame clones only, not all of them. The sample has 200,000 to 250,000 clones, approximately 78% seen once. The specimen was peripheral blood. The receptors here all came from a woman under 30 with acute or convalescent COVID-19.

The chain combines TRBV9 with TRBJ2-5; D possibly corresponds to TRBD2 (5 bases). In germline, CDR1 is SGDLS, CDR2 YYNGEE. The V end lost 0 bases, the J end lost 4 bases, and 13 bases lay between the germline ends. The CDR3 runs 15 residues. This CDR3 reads CASSVVGVAGETQYF. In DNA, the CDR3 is TGTGCCAGCAGCGTAGTTGGGGTCGCGGGAGAGACCCAGTACTTC.

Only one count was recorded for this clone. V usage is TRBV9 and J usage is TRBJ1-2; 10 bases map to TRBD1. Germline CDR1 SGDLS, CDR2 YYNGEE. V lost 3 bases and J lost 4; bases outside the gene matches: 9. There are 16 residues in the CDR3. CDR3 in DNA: TGTGCCAGCAGCGGCCTCGGGACAGGGGTTAGCTATGGCTACACCTTC. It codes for CASSGLGTGVSYGYTF.

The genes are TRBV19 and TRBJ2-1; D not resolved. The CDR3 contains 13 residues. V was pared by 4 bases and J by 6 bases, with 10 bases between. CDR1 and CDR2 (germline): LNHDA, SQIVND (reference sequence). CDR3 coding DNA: TGTGCCAGTAGTACAGGCCGGCCCAATGAGCAGTTCTTC. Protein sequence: CASSTGRPNEQFF.

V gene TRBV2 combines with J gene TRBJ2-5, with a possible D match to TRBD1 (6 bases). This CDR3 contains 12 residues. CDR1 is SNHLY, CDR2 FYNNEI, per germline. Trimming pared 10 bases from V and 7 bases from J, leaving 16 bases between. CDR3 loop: CATLQGLGTQYF. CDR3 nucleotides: TGTGCCACTTTACAGGGTTTGGGGACCCAGTACTTC. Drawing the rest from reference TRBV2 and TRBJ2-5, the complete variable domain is EPEVTQTPSHQVTQMGQEVILRCVPISNHLYFYWYRQILGQKVEFLVSFYNNEISEKSEIFDDQFSVERPDGSNFTLKIRSTKLEDSAMYFCATLQGLGTQYFGPGTRLLVL.

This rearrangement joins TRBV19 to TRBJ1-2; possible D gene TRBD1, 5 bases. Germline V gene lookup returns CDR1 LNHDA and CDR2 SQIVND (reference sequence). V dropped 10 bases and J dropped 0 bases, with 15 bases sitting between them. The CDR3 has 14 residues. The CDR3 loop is CATTDTGPNYGYTF. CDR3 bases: TGTGCCACCACGGACACCGGGCCTAACTATGGCTACACCTTC.

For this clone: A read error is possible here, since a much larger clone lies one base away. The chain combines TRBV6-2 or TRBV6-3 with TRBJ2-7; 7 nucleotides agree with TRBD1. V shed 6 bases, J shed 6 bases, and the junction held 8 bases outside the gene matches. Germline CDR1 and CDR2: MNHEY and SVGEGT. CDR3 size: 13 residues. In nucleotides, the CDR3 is TGTGCCAGCAGCTCCCTCCGACAGGGCGAGCAGTACTTC. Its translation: CASSSLRQGEQYF.

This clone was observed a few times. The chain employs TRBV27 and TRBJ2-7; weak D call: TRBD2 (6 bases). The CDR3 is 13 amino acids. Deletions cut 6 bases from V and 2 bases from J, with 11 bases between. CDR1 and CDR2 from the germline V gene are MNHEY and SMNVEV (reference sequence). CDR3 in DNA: TGTGCCAGCAGGATGAGCGGGCCCTACGAGCAGTACTTC. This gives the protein CASRMSGPYEQYF.

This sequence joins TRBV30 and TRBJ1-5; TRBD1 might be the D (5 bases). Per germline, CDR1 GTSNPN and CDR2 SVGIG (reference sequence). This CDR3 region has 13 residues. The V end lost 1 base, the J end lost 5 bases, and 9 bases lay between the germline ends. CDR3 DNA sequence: TGTGCCTGGAGTGAGGGGAACGATCAGCCCCAGCATTTT. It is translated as CAWSEGNDQPQHF.

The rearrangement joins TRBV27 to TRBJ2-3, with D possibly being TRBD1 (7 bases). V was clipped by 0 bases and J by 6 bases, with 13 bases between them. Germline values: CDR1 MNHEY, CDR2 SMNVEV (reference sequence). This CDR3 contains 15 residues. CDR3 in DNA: TGTGCCAGCAGTTTATCCTCGACAGGGAGGGATACGCAGTATTTT. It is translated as CASSLSSTGRDTQYF.

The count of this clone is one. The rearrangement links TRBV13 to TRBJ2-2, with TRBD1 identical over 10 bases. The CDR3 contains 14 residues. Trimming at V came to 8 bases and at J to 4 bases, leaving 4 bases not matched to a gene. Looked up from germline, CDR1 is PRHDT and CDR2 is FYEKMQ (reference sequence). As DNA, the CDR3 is TGTGCCAGCGCGACAGGGGGCCCCACCGGGGAGCTGTTTTTT. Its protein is CASATGGPTGELFF.

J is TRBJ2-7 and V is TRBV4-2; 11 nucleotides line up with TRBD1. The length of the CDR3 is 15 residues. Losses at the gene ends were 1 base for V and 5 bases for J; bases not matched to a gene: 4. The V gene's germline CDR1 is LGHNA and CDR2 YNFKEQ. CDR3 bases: TGTGCCAGCAGCCAAGGGACAGGGGGCCTCGACGAGCAGTACTTC. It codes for CASSQGTGGLDEQYF.

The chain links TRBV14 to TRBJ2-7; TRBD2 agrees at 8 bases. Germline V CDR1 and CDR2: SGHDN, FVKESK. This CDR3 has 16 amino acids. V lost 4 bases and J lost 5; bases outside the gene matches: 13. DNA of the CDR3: TGTGCCAGCAGCCCTGGTAGCGGGATAAGCGGGGACGAGCAGTACTTC. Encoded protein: CASSPGSGISGDEQYF.

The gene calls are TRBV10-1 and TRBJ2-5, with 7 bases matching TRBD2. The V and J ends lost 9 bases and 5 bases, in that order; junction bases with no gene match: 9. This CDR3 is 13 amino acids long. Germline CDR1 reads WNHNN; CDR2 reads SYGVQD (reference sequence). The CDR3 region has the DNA TGCGCCAGTTCCGTAGCGGGCCGGGAGACCCAGTACTTC. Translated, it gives CASSVAGRETQYF.

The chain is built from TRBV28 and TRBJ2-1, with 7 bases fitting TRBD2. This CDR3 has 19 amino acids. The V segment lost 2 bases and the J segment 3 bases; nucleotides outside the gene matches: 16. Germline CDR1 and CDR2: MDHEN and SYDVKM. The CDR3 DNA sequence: TGTGCCAGCAGTTTACCTACCTTGGGGGTAGCGGGCTTCTACAATGAGCAGTTCTTC. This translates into CASSLPTLGVAGFYNEQFF.

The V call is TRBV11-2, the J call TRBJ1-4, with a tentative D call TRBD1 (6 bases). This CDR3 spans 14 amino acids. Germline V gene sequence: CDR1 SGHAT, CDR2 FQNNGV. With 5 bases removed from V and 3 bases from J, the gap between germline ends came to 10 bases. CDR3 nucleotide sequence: TGTGCCAGCAGCACAGGGTCGGCTAATGAAAAACTGTTTTTT. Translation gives CASSTGSANEKLFF.

The CDR3 DNA reads as TGTGCCAGCAGTCCCCAAAACTCTGGAAACACCATATATTTT. Protein product: CASSPQNSGNTIYF. This chain connects TRBV27 to TRBJ1-3; D gene ambiguous. V shed 5 bases and J shed 0 bases, with 8 bases lying between them. This CDR3 is 14 amino acids long. Per germline, CDR1 MNHEY and CDR2 SMNVEV (reference sequence).

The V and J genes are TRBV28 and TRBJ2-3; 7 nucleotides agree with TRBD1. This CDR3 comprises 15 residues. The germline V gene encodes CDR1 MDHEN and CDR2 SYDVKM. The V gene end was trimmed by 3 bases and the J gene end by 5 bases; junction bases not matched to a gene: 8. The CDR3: CASSLGPYRGDTQYF. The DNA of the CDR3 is TGTGCCAGCAGTTTGGGACCCTACAGGGGAGATACGCAGTATTTT.

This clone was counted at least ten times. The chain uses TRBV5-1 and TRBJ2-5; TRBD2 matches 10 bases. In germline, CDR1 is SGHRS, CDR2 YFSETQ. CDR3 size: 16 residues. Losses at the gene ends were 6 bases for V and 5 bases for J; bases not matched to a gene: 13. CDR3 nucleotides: TGCGCCAGCAAGGAAAGCGGGAGGGCCTTAGGGGAGACCCAGTACTTC. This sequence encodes CASKESGRALGETQYF.

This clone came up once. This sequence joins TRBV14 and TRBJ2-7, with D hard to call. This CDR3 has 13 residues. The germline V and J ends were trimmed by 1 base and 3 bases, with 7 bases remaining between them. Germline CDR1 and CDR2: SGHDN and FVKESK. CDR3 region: CASSQGFSYEQYF. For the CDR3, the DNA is TGTGCCAGCAGCCAAGGGTTCAGCTACGAGCAGTACTTC.

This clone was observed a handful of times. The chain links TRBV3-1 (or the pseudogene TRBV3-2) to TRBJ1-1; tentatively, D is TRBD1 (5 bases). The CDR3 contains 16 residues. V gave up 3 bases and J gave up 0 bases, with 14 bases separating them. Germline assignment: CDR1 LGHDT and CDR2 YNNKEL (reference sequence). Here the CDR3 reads CASSQVLGLLNTEAFF. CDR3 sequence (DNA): TGTGCCAGCAGCCAGGTGCTGGGACTCCTGAACACTGAAGCTTTCTTT.